This TCR beta chain was recorded in a study of T cell responses to AZD1222 COVID-19 vaccine. CDR1 is LGHDT, CDR2 YNNKEL, per germline (reference sequence). The CDR3 has 17 residues. J was trimmed by 5 bases and V by 5 bases; bases with no gene match: 9. About this clone: The antigen is undetermined.

General observations from the study: It was only a handful of AZD1222 recipients who were seropositive at baseline. Donors skewed white British and female; clonal diversity was possibly underestimated. The study found Spike-specific TCR breadth and depth rose after two AZD1222 doses.

Assay used: immunoSEQ multiplex PCR; TCRdb lists only in-frame clones, some missing. The table lists approximately 150,000 clones, approximately 90% of them singletons. This TCR was sampled from an adult who received the AZD1222 COVID-19 vaccine. The starting material was peripheral blood, obtained 28 days after the second AZD1222 dose. The rearrangement joins TRBV3-1 (or the pseudogene TRBV3-2) to TRBJ2-3; 14 bases fit TRBD2. CDR3 sequence: CASSAMGLAGVEDTQYF. The CDR3 coding sequence is TGTGCCAGCAGCGCAATGGGACTAGCGGGAGTGGAAGATACGCAGTATTTT.